This T cell receptor beta chain comes out of a study of CD8+CD57+ T cells in acquired aplastic anemia. This clonotype was counted ten times or more. The patients chosen for sequencing had shown expansion of CD8+CD57+ cells (detected by flow cytometry). From germline, CDR1 is LGHNA and CDR2 YSLEER. The CDR3 length is 18 residues. The V end lost 0 bases, the J end lost 0 bases, and 12 bases lay between the germline ends. Researchers used genomic DNA as the template to profile TCR beta VDJ and CDR3. From the reads, TCRdb called clonotypes with MiXCR, one entry per CDR3 protein. The data contain approximately 59,000 distinct CDR3 sequences, roughly three fifths of them singletons.

The sequencing input was sorted CD4+, CD8+, or CD8+CD57+ T cells (not recorded which) from PBMCs. The chain carries TRBV4-3 and TRBJ1-6; tentative D call: TRBD1 (6 bases). The origin of this receptor is a human donor with aplastic anemia. This chain's CDR3 is CASSQDADSYSYNSPLHF. For the CDR3, the DNA is TGCGCCAGCAGCCAAGACGCGGACAGCTACTCCTATAATTCACCCCTCCACTTT.